The clone carrying this TCR beta chain was seen only a few times. The data stem from a study of sequential checkpoint blockade in melanoma. Treatment meaning: randomized to nivolumab then ipilimumab (arm A) or the reverse (arm B). This table comes from immunoSEQ multiplex PCR, and its TCRdb copy is limited to in-frame clones, with some not included. The data contain roughly 4,500 clones, about a quarter of them singletons. This CDR3 comprises 13 residues. V shed 3 bases and J 2 bases; nucleotides not matched to a gene: 3. Germline CDR1 is SQVTM and CDR2 is ANQGSEA. The genes are TRBV29-1 and TRBJ1-1; 7 positions agree with TRBD1. Sequences were derived from tumor tissue (inferred from file names), sampled from a patient given nivolumab and ipilimumab in sequence. The receptor's source is a human donor with melanoma. The CDR3 protein is CSVDRGINTEAFF. As DNA, the CDR3 is TGCAGCGTTGACAGGGGGATAAACACTGAAGCTTTCTTT.